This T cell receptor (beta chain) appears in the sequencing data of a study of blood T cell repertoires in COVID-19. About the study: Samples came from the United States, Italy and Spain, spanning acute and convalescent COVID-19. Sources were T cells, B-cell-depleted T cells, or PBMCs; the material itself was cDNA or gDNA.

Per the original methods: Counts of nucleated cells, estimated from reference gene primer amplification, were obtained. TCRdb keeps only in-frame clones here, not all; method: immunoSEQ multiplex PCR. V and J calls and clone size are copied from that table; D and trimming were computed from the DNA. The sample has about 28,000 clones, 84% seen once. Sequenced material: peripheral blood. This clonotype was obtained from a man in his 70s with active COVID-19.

This chain's CDR3 is CASSLNPGGADTQYF. The CDR3, as DNA: TGTGCCAGCAGCTTAAACCCGGGGGGGGCAGATACGCAGTATTTT. The chain is built from TRBV7-6 and TRBJ2-3; TRBD2 agrees at 8 bases. The ends lost 2 bases at V and 4 bases at J; junction bases unmatched: 5. From germline, CDR1 is SGHVS and CDR2 FNYEAQ. CDR3 length: 15 amino acids.